The next 14 T cell receptor beta chains were all read from a single sample in a study of T-cell memory formation after mild COVID-19. TCRdb reprocessed the 5' RACE reads with MiXCR, giving one entry per CDR3 protein. The sample has 550,000 to 700,000 distinct CDR3 sequences, over 15% seen once. Sample: PBMCs or a T cell subset sorted from them (not recorded which). These receptors all stem from an adult woman who had mild COVID-19 (a few samples of this study predate the infection). Cell type and time point are not known.

The table lists this clonotype with many counts. The chain carries TRBV5-6 and TRBJ2-1, with 9 bases identical to TRBD1. The CDR3 is 15 amino acids. Germline trimming cut 3 bases from V and 10 bases from J; bases unmatched to any gene: 11. Per germline, CDR1 SGHDT and CDR2 YYEEEE. The CDR3 DNA follows: TGTGCCAGCAGCTCCGCCGGACAGGGGATAGGGGAGCAGTTCTTC. It translates to CASSSAGQGIGEQFF. Using reference TRBV5-6 and TRBJ2-1 for the parts outside the CDR3, the full variable domain is DAGVTQSPTHLIKTRGQQVTLRCSPKSGHDTVSWYQQALGQGPQFIFQYYEEEERQRGNFPDRFSGHQFPNYSSELNVNALLLGDSALYLCASSSAGQGIGEQFFGPGTRLTVL.

This clonotype came up a few times. The rearrangement links TRBV28 to TRBJ2-7, with a weak D call TRBD2 (5 bases). The ends were cut back, 10 bases at V and 1 base at J, with 17 bases in the middle. The CDR3 spans 14 residues. Per the germline V gene, CDR1 is MDHEN and CDR2 is SYDVKM. In nucleotides, the CDR3 is TGTGCCATCAAAACATCCGGGGAATCCTACGAGCAGTACTTC. The encoded protein is CAIKTSGESYEQYF.

This clonotype was found many times. The chain joins TRBV5-6 to TRBJ2-5; D gene ambiguous. Germline loops: CDR1 SGHDT, CDR2 YYEEEE. The CDR3 loop spans 15 amino acids. Trimming removed 4 bases at V and 0 bases at J, with 13 bases between. The CDR3 loop reads CASSAVAAYQETQYF. The CDR3 DNA sequence: TGTGCCAGCAGCGCGGTGGCAGCGTACCAAGAGACCCAGTACTTC.

This clonotype was seen a few times. The gene calls are TRBV20-1 and TRBJ2-1; 7 positions match TRBD1. Trimming at V came to 3 bases and at J to 10 bases, leaving 3 bases not matched to a gene. CDR1 is DFQATT and CDR2 is SNEGSKA in the germline V gene (reference sequence). This CDR3 is 11 amino acids long. Written as DNA, the CDR3 is TGCAGTGCTAGGACCAGGGGGGAGCAGTTCTTC. Its protein product is CSARTRGEQFF.

The gene calls are TRBV28 and TRBJ2-7; 8 bases match TRBD1. Germline CDR1 is MDHEN and CDR2 is SYDVKM. The CDR3 extends over 14 amino acids. Trimming cost V 7 bases and J 2 bases; bases outside gene matches: 7. CDR3 amino acids: CASNSGGAPYEQYF. In nucleotides, the CDR3 is TGTGCCAGCAACTCAGGGGGCGCGCCCTACGAGCAGTACTTC.

The chain recombines TRBV7-2 with TRBJ2-7; D not certain. Germline V CDR1 and CDR2: SGHTA, FQGNSA. The CDR3 extends over 14 amino acids. The V end was cut by 0 bases, the J end by 1 base, with 7 bases between. The CDR3: CASSLARQSYEQYF. In DNA form, the CDR3 reads TGTGCCAGCAGCTTAGCTCGCCAGTCCTACGAGCAGTACTTC.

This clonotype has a count of ten or more. CDR3 region: CASSRDRVNTEAFF. CDR3 DNA: TGTGCCAGCAGTAGGGACAGGGTGAACACTGAAGCTTTCTTT. This chain connects TRBV6-5 to TRBJ1-1; 9 nucleotides align to TRBD1. V lost 5 bases and J lost 0; bases outside the gene matches: 1. The CDR3 runs 14 residues. Germline CDR1 reads MNHEY; CDR2 reads SVGAGI.

The chain uses TRBV10-3 and TRBJ2-2; the match to TRBD2 covers 8 bases. J gave up 5 bases and V 6 bases, and 5 bases lay outside the gene matches. The V gene's germline CDR1 is ENHRY and CDR2 SYGVKD. This CDR3 spans 14 amino acids. CDR3 bases: TGTGCCATCAGCCTAGCGGGTGAAACCGGGGAGCTGTTTTTT. The encoded protein is CAISLAGETGELFF.

This clonotype came up a few times. The gene calls are TRBV6-5 and TRBJ1-1, with unresolved D. Trimming stripped 0 bases from V and 2 bases from J, with 4 bases between. The CDR3 extends over 13 amino acids. Per germline, CDR1 MNHEY and CDR2 SVGAGI. CDR3 amino acids: CASSYSYNTEAFF. DNA of the CDR3: TGTGCCAGCAGTTACTCGTATAACACTGAAGCTTTCTTT.

The chain uses TRBV6-5 and TRBJ1-1; 7 bases fit TRBD1. Germline values: CDR1 MNHEY, CDR2 SVGAGI. This CDR3 region has 12 residues. J was trimmed by 6 bases and V by 5 bases; bases with no gene match: 3. The CDR3 region is CASSHGTAEAFF. The CDR3 DNA follows: TGTGCCAGCAGTCACGGGACAGCTGAAGCTTTCTTT.

This clonotype came up a few times. V is TRBV7-3 and J is TRBJ2-3, with 10 bases fitting TRBD2. Trimming at V came to 4 bases and at J to 5 bases, leaving 3 bases not matched to a gene. Germline CDR1 and CDR2: SGHTA and FQGTGA. This CDR3 has 14 residues. CDR3 coding DNA: TGTGCCAGCAGCTCGGGACTAGCGTTAGATACGCAGTATTTT. It translates to CASSSGLALDTQYF.

This sequence joins TRBV12-3 or TRBV12-4 and TRBJ1-6; D not resolved. V was cut by 5 bases and J by 7 bases, with 12 bases left in between. CDR3 size: 14 residues. DNA for the CDR3: TGTGCCAGCAGTCCGTGGAGACTCAATTCACCCCTCCACTTT. As protein: CASSPWRLNSPLHF.

The rearrangement uses TRBV12-3 or TRBV12-4 and TRBJ1-6; D perhaps matches TRBD1 (5 bases). There are 16 residues in the CDR3. V dropped 6 bases and J dropped 1 base, with 13 bases sitting between them. The CDR3 DNA reads as TGTGCCAGCAGACGAACCTCAGGGTCCTATAATTCACCCCTCCACTTT. Encoded protein: CASRRTSGSYNSPLHF.

The chain carries TRBV24-1 and TRBJ2-3, with 10 bases identical to TRBD2. Germline V gene lookup returns CDR1 KGHDR and CDR2 SFDVKD. The CDR3 is 18 residues long. V shed 4 bases and J 0 bases; nucleotides not matched to a gene: 9. The DNA for the CDR3 is TGTGCCACCAGTGAACTAGCGGGATCCCGTACAAGCACAGATACGCAGTATTTT. Its protein product is CATSELAGSRTSTDTQYF.